This T cell receptor beta chain is from a study of blood T cells in healthy people across ages. This CDR3 is built from 16 residues. Every donor gave roughly 9.2 milliliters of peripheral blood. A note on this clonotype: Its antigen is unidentified.

Primed by a sample-barcoded 5' primer and a J-beta primer mix, a second PCR proceeded for roughly 6 to 12 cycles. From each sample, at least 2.5 million paired-end reads containing CDR3 were obtained. Using its own MiXCR run on the 5' RACE reads, TCRdb lists one record per CDR3 protein. Among nearly 1 million distinct CDR3 sequences listed, 51% were seen once. Study-wide results and limits: Whereas aged donors had fewer naive CD4+ cells, long-lived donors had more of them and higher diversity. Unknown donor CMV status possibly confounded expanded clonotype changes.

This chain connects TRBV21-1 to TRBJ1-2; the table's D gene call, TRBD1, was not cross checked with the DNA. TRBV21-1 corresponds to a pseudogene. The sequenced sample consisted of blood. The receptor comes from a woman aged 60 to 75 in good health. The CDR3 reads CASSTGTGGSNYGYTF. The CDR3 nucleotides are TGTGCCAGCAGCACCGGGACAGGAGGTTCTAACTATGGCTACACCTTC.